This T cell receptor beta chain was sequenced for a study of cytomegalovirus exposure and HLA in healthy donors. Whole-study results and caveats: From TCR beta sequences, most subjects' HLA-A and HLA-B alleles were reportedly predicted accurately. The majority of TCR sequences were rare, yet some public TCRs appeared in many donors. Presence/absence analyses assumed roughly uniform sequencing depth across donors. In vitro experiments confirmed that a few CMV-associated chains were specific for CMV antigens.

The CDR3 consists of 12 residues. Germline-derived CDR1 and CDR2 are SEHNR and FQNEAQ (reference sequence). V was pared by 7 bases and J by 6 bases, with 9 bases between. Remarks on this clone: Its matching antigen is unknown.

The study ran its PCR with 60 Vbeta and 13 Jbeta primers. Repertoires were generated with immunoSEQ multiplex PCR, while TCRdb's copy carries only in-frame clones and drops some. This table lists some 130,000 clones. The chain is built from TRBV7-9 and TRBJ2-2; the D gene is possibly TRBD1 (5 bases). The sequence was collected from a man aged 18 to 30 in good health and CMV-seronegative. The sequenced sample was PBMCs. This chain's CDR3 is CASKEGAGELFF. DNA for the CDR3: TGTGCCAGCAAAGAAGGGGCCGGGGAGCTGTTTTTT.